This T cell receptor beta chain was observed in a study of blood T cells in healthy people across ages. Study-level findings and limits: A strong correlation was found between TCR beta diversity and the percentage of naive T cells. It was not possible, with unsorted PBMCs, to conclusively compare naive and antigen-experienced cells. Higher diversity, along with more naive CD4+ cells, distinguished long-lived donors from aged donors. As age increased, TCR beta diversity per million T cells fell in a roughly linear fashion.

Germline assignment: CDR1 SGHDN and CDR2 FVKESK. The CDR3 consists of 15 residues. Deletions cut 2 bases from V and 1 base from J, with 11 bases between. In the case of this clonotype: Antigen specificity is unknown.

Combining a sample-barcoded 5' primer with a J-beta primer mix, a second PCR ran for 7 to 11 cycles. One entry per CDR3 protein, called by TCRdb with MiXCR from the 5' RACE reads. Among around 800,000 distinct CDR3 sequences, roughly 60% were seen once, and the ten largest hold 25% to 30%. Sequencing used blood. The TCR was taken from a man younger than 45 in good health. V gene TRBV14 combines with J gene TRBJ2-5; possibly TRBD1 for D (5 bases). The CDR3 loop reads CASSQYTGFQETQYF. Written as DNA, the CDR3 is TGTGCCAGCAGCCAATACACAGGATTCCAAGAGACCCAGTACTTC.